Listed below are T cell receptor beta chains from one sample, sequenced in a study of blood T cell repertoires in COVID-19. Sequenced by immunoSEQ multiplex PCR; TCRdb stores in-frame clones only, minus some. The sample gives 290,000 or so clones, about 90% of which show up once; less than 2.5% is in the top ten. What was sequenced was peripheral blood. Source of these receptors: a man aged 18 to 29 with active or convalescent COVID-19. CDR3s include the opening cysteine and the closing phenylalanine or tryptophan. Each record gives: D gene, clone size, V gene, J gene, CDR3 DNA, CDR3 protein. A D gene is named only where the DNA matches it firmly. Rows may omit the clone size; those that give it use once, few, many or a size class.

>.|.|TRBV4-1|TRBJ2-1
TGCGCCAGCAGCCAAGGAAATAGTGAGCAGTTCTTC
CASSQGNSEQFF
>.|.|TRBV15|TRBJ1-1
TGTGCCACCAGTCCAGGGTCGACTGAAGCTTTCTTT
CATSPGSTEAFF
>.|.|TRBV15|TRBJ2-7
TGTGCCACCAGCCGAGCGCGGGACGGAAATCGCTACGAGCAGTACTTC
CATSRARDGNRYEQYF
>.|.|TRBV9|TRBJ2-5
TGTGCCAGCAGCGTAGATGCGGGAGAGACCCAGTACTTC
CASSVDAGETQYF
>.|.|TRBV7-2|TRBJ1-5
TGTGCCAGCAGCCCCCCCTTTAGCAATCAGCCCCAGCATTTT
CASSPPFSNQPQHF
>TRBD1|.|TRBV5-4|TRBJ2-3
TGTGCCAGCAGCTCAGCGGGACAGGGGGTAGGAGATACGCAGTATTTT
CASSSAGQGVGDTQYF
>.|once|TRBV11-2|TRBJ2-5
TGTGCCAGCAGCTTGGGGGTTGGACGGGGGACCCAAGAGACCCAGTACTTC
CASSLGVGRGTQETQYF
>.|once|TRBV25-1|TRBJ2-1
TGTGCCAGCAGTGCCTCCAGAGGGAGCGCTGCGACCTACAATGAGCAGTTCTTC
CASSASRGSAATYNEQFF
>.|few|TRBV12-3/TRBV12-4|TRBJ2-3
TGTGCCAGCAGTCCCTACAGGGCAGATACGCAGTATTTT
CASSPYRADTQYF
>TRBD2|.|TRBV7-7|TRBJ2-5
TGTGCCAGCAGCTTAAACCCTAGGACTAGCGGGTACCCGGAGACCCAGTACTTC
CASSLNPRTSGYPETQYF
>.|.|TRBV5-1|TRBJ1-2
TGCGCCAGCAGCTCAACCCGGGACATCCTCTATGGCTACACCTTC
CASSSTRDILYGYTF
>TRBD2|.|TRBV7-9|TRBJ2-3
TGTGCCAGCAGCTATTGGCCGGGACTACAACCCAACACAGATACGCAGTATTTT
CASSYWPGLQPNTDTQYF
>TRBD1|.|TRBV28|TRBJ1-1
TGTGCCAGCATCGTCTCATTACAGGGGATCACTGAAGCTTTCTTT
CASIVSLQGITEAFF
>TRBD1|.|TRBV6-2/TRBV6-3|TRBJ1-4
TGTGCCAGCAGTTACACAATCTACCGGGACAGGCCAAGCGAAAAACTGTTTTTT
CASSYTIYRDRPSEKLFF
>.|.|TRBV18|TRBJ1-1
TGTGCCAGCTCACTAACAGGACACATGAACACTGAAGCTTTCTTT
CASSLTGHMNTEAFF
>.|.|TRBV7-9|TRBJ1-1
TGTGCCAGCAGCTTAGTAAGCACGGGAGCTTTCTTT
CASSLVSTGAFF
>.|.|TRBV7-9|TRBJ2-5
TGTGCCAGCAGCCCAGATTTCTCCCAAGAGACCCAGTACTTC
CASSPDFSQETQYF
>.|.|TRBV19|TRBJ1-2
TGTGCCAGTAGTATAGTGACGGGAGGGAATGGCTACACCTTC
CASSIVTGGNGYTF
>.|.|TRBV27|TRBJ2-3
TGTGCCAGCAGTTTTTCTAGCACAGATACGCAGTATTTT
CASSFSSTDTQYF
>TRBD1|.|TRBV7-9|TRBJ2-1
TGTGCCAGCAGGCCGGGTGGGGACAGCCTACTACATGAGCAGTTCTTC
CASRPGGDSLLHEQFF
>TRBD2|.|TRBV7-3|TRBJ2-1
TGTGCCAGCAGCTTAGGGCTAGCGGAGCTTAATGAGCAGTTCTTC
CASSLGLAELNEQFF
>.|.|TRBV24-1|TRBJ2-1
TGTGCCACCAGTTCAGCAGGGCGCTCCTACAATGAGCAGTTCTTC
CATSSAGRSYNEQFF
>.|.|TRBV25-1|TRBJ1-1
TGTGCCAGCAGCGCTTCCGGGGAAGGGACTGAAGCTTTCTTT
CASSASGEGTEAFF
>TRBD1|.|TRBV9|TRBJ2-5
TGTGCCAGCAGCGTGGGGACAGGGGGCGGTGAGACCCAGTACTTC
CASSVGTGGGETQYF
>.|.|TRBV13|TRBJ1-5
TGTGCCAGCAGCTTAGGCCGAGGGACTACAAATCAGCCCCAGCATTTT
CASSLGRGTTNQPQHF
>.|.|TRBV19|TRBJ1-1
TGTGCCAGTAGTATACCTTTGTCGAACACTGAAGCTTTCTTT
CASSIPLSNTEAFF
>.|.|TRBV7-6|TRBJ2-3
TGTGCCAGCATCCTTACGTCGGGCTTCGGGGTAGATACGCAGTATTTT
CASILTSGFGVDTQYF
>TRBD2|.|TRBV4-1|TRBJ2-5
TGCGCCAGCAGCCAAGAAGCCGGGGGGGCCCGGGAGACCCAGTACTTC
CASSQEAGGARETQYF
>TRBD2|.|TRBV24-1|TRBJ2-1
TGTGCCACCAGTGATTTTGGACTAGCGGGAGAGCTGAACTCCTACAATGAGCAGTTCTTC
CATSDFGLAGELNSYNEQFF
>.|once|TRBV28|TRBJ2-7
TGTGCCAGCAGTCCAGACGACAAATCCTACGAGCAGTACTTC
CASSPDDKSYEQYF
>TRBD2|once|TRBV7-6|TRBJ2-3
TGTGCCCTACTAAAGGGGACTAGCGGGAGATCCAACGATACGCAGTATTTT
CALLKGTSGRSNDTQYF
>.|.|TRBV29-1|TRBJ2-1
TGCAGCGTTCCAAACAGGGGGGGATACAATGAGCAGTTCTTC
CSVPNRGGYNEQFF
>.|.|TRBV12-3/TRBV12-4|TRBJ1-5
TGTGCCACCAGACAGCTCAATCAGCCCCAGCATTTT
CATRQLNQPQHF
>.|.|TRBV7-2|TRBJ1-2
TGTGCCAGCAGCTTAGCGATAGGGAGCTATGGCTACACCTTC
CASSLAIGSYGYTF
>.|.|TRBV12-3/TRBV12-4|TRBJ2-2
TGTGCCAGCAGTGTCCTCTCCGGGGAGCTGTTTTTT
CASSVLSGELFF
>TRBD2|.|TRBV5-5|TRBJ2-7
TGTGCCAGCAGCTTGGGGACTAGCGGGAGTGGTGAGCAGTACTTC
CASSLGTSGSGEQYF
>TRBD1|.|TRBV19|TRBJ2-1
TGTGCCAGTAGTACCCGGCCGGGACAGGATATGAATGAGCAGTTCTTC
CASSTRPGQDMNEQFF
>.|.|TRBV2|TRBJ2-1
TGTGCCAGCAGCTATACGTCGAATGAGCAGTTCTTC
CASSYTSNEQFF
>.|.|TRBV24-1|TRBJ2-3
TGTGCCACCAGTGATTTGCAGACAGGCAGCACAGATACGCAGTATTTT
CATSDLQTGSTDTQYF
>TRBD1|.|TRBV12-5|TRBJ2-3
TGTGCTAGTGGTTTTACAGGGGGCACAGATACGCAGTATTTT
CASGFTGGTDTQYF
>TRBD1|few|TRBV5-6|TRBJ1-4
TGTGCCAGCAGCCTAGGGGGCATTGGATACGAAAAACTGTTTTTT
CASSLGGIGYEKLFF
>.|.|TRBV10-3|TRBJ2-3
TGTGCCATCACCGAGGCGGGGGCAACAGATACGCAGTATTTT
CAITEAGATDTQYF
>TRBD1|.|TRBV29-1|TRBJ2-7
TGCAGCGTGGGTACAGGGGGATTCGAGCAGTACTTC
CSVGTGGFEQYF
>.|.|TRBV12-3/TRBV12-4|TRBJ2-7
TGTGCCAGCACCGGGGACAACTACGAGCAGTACTTC
CASTGDNYEQYF
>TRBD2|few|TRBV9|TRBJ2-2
TGTGCCAGCAGCGCCGGACTAGCGGTGAACACCGGGGAGCTGTTTTTT
CASSAGLAVNTGELFF
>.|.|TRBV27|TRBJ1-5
TGTGCCAGCAGTCCCCGGGGGGGAGGATATAGCAATCAGCCCCAGCATTTT
CASSPRGGGYSNQPQHF
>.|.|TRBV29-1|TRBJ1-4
TGCAGCGTCTTGACAGGACTTAATGAAAAACTGTTTTTT
CSVLTGLNEKLFF
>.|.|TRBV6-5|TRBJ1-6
TGTGCCAGCAGGAACACAGGGTTTCTTAATTCACCCCTCCACTTT
CASRNTGFLNSPLHF
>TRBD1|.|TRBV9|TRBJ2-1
TGTGCCAGCAGCACAGGGGATGAGCAGTTCTTC
CASSTGDEQFF
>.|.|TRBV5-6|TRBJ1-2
TGTGCCAGCAGCTTGAGCAGGCTATTGGGCGGCTACACCTTC
CASSLSRLLGGYTF